This entry features one T cell receptor beta chain sequence. The record originates from a study of blood T cell repertoires in COVID-19. Study information: The study drew acute and convalescent COVID-19 samples from the United States, Italy and Spain. The cDNA or gDNA used as material had been derived from T cells, B-cell-depleted T cells, or PBMCs.

This CDR3 comprises 15 residues. V shed 1 base and J shed 4 bases, with 14 bases lying between them. Germline V gives CDR1 MNHNS, CDR2 SASEGT. Under the authors' procedure: Amplification of reference gene primers provided the estimated nucleated cell counts. Measured with immunoSEQ multiplex PCR; TCRdb has only the in-frame clones, and not every one. The V and J calls and clone size come from that table; D and trimming were worked out from the DNA. The sample holds roughly 390,000 clones, around 85% seen once. The TCR comes from a woman under 30 with acute or convalescent COVID-19. The sample taken for sequencing was peripheral blood. V gene TRBV6-1 combines with J gene TRBJ2-7, with TRBD2 as a possible D gene (6 bases). The CDR3 DNA reads as TGTGCCAGCAGTGAAGAGGGTAGCGGACCTTACGAGCAGTACTTC. It specifies CASSEEGSGPYEQYF.